Given below is one TCR beta chain in context. The antigen remains unidentified. The sample belongs to a study of chemoradiotherapy in HPV16-positive cancers. This CDR3 spans 12 amino acids. Trimming took 5 bases from V and 9 from J, leaving 14 bases between them. Germline V lookup: CDR1 SQVTM, CDR2 ANQGSEA. Study findings and constraints: Candidate HPV-specific clones and E7-related TCR motifs grew in tumor during treatment.

Samples were taken several times over chemoradiotherapy. Assay used: immunoSEQ multiplex PCR; TCRdb lists only in-frame clones, some missing. Among 2,000 or so clones listed, 60% to 80% were seen once. This TCR was sampled from a human donor with HPV-associated anogenital cancer. The chain employs TRBV29-1 and TRBJ2-1, with D possibly TRBD1 on 5 matching bases. Sequencing was performed on tumor tissue, taken from a patient who underwent chemoradiotherapy. CDR3 bases: TGCAGCGTTCATCAGGGCCCGCTTGAGCAGTTCTTC. Amino acids: CSVHQGPLEQFF.